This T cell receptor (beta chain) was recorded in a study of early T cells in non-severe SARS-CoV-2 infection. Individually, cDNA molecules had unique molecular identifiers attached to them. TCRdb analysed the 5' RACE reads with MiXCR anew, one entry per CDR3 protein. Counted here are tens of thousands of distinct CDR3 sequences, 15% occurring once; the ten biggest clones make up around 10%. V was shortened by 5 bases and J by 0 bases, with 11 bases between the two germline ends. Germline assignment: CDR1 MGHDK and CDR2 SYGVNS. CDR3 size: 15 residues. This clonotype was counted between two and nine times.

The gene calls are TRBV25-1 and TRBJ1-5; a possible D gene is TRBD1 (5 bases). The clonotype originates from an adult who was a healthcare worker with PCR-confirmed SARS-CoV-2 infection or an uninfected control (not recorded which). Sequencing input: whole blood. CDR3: CASSRAGDSNQPQHF. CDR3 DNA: TGTGCCAGCAGTAGGGCGGGGGATAGCAATCAGCCCCAGCATTTT. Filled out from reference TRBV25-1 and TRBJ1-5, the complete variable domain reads EADIYQTPRYLVIGTGKKITLECSQTMGHDKMYWYQQDPGMELHLIHYSYGVNSTEKGDLSSESTVSRIRTEHFPLTLESARPSHTSQYLCASSRAGDSNQPQHFGDGTRLSIL.